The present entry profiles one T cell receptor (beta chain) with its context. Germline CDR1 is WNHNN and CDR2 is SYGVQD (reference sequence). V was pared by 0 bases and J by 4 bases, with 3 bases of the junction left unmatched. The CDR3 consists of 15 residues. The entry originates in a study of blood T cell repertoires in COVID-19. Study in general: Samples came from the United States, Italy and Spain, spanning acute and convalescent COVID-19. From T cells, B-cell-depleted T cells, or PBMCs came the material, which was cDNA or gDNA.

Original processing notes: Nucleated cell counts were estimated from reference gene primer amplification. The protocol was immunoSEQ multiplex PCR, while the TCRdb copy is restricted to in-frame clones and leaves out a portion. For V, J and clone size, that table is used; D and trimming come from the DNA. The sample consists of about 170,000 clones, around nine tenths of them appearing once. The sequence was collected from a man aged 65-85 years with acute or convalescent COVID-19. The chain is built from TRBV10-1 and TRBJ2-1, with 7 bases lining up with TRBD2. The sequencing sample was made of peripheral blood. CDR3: CASSESIAGYNEQFF. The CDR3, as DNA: TGCGCCAGCAGTGAGTCGATAGCGGGTTACAATGAGCAGTTCTTC.